This TCR beta chain was identified in a study of blood T cell repertoires in COVID-19. The overall study: Sources were T cells, B-cell-depleted T cells, or PBMCs; the material itself was cDNA or gDNA.

The CDR3 extends over 17 amino acids. CDR1 is SGHRS and CDR2 is YFSETQ in the germline V gene. V gave up 1 base and J gave up 0 bases; unmatched junction bases: 6. Assay used: immunoSEQ multiplex PCR; TCRdb lists only in-frame clones, some missing. The sample yields some 56,000 clones, 70% to 85% seen once. The TCR sequence derives from an elderly man with COVID-19, enrolled during active disease. The chain combines TRBV5-1 with TRBJ2-3, with TRBD2 matching over 9 bases. Sequenced sample: peripheral blood. In nucleotides, the CDR3 is TGCGCCAGCAGCTTGAGGCGGGAGGGCCTCAGCACAGATACGCAGTATTTT. Its translation is CASSLRREGLSTDTQYF.